This T cell receptor beta chain comes out of a study of blood T cell repertoires in COVID-19. Study-level information: Sources were T cells, B-cell-depleted T cells, or PBMCs; the material itself was cDNA or gDNA.

This table comes from immunoSEQ multiplex PCR, and its TCRdb copy is limited to in-frame clones, with some not included. The data show roughly 200,000 clones, approximately 83% seen once. Germline V gene data show CDR1 as SGHNT and CDR2 as YYREEE (reference sequence). Trimming took 6 bases from V and 4 from J; bases not matched to a gene: 6. This CDR3 is 14 amino acids long. Sequencing input: peripheral blood. This chain uses TRBV5-4 with TRBJ2-3; 9 bases align to TRBD2. This sequence originates from a man aged 45 to 65 with active or convalescent COVID-19. The CDR3 here is CASTGRGGPDTQYF. The CDR3, as DNA: TGTGCCAGCACCGGGCGGGGGGGCCCAGATACGCAGTATTTT.